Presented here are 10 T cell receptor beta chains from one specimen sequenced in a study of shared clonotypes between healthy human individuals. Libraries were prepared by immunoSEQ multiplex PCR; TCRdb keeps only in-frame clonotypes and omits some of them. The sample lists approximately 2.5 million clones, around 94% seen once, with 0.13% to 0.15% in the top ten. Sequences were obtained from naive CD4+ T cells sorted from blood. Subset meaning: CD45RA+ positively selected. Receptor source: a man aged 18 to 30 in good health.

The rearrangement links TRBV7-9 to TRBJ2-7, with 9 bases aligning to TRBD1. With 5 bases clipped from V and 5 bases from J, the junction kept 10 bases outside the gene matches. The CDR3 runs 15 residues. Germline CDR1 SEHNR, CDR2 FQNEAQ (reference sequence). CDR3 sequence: CASSPPGQGKNEQYF. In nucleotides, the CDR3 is TGTGCCAGCAGCCCACCGGGACAGGGTAAAAACGAGCAGTACTTC.

The CDR3 sequence is CASSIGGLQGTEAFF. CDR3 DNA sequence: TGTGCCAGTAGTATAGGGGGACTTCAGGGGACTGAAGCTTTCTTT. The rearrangement joins TRBV19 to TRBJ1-1, with D possibly matching TRBD1 (6 bases). Trimming shortened V by 1 base and J by 5 bases, and 14 bases separated the two germline ends. The CDR3 has 15 residues. CDR1 and CDR2 (germline): LNHDA, SQIVND (reference sequence).

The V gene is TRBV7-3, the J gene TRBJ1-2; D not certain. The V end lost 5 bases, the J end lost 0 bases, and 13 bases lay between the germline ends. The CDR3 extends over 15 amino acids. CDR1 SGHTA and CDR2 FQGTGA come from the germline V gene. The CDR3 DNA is TGTGCCAGCAGCGAAGGCGGGTACACTAACTATGGCTACACCTTC. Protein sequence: CASSEGGYTNYGYTF. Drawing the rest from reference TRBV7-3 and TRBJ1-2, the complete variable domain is GAGVSQTPSNKVTEKGKYVELRCDPISGHTALYWYRQSLGQGPEFLIYFQGTGAADDSGLPNDRFFAVRPEGSVSTLKIQRTERGDSAVYLCASSEGGYTNYGYTFGSGTRLTVV.

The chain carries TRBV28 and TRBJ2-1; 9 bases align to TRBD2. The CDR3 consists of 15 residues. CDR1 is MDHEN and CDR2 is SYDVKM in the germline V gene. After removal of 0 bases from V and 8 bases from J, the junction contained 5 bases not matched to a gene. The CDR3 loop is CASSLWGGGADEQFF. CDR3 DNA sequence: TGTGCCAGCAGTTTATGGGGCGGGGGGGCCGATGAGCAGTTCTTC.

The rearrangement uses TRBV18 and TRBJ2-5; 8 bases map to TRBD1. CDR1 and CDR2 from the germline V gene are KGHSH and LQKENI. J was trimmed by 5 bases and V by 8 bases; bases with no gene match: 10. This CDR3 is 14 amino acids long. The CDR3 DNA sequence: TGTGCCAGCCAATCCCGGACAGGGCGTGAGACCCAGTACTTC. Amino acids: CASQSRTGRETQYF.

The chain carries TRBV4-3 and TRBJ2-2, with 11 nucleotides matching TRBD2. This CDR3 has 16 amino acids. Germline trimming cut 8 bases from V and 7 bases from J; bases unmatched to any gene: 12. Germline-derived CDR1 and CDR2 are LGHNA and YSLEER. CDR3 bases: TGCGCCAGCGGATCGACCGCTAGCGGGAGGAGCGGGGAGCTGTTTTTT. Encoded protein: CASGSTASGRSGELFF.

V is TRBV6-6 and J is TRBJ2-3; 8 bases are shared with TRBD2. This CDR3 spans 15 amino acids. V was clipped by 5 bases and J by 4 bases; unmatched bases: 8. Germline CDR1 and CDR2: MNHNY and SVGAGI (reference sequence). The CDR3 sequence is CASSQSRGGSDTQYF. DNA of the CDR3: TGTGCCAGCAGTCAATCCCGGGGGGGCTCAGATACGCAGTATTTT.

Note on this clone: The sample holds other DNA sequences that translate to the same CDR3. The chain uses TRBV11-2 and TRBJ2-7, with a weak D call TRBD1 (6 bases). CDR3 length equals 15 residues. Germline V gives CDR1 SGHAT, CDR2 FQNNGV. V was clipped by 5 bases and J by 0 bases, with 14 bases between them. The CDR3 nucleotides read TGTGCCAGCAGCCCGTTGACAGGTAGCTCCTACGAGCAGTACTTC. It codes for CASSPLTGSSYEQYF.

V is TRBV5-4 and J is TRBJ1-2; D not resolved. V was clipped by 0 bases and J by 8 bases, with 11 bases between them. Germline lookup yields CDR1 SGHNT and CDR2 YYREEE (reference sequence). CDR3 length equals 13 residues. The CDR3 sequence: CASSLGGDRGYTF. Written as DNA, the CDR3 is TGTGCCAGCAGCTTGGGTGGGGATAGGGGCTACACCTTC.

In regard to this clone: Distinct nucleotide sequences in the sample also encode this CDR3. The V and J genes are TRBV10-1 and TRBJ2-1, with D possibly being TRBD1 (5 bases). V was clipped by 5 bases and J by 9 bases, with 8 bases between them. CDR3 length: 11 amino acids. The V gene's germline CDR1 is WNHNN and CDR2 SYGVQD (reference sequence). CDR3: CASSSGIEQFF. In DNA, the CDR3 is TGCGCCAGCAGTTCAGGGATTGAGCAGTTCTTC.